These T cell receptor beta chains were read from a single sample in a study of blood T cell dynamics during melanoma immunotherapy. Here immunoSEQ multiplex PCR was the method, and the copy in TCRdb shows in-frame clones only, minus some. The sample records 10,000 to 15,000 clones, about 86% being singletons. The sample here was blood, taken from a patient treated with checkpoint blockade. The receptor set was obtained from a human donor with melanoma. Each CDR3 is given with its conserved first and last residue. Each record gives: J gene, CDR3 length, clone size, V gene, D gene, CDR3 DNA, CDR3 protein. D genes are given only for firm matches. Size values are once, few and many counts, or a class for expanded clones, and some rows have none.

>TRBJ2-2|16|once|TRBV28|TRBD1
TGTGCCAGCAGTGCTTCCGGGACAGGGGACACCGGGGAGCTGTTTTTT
CASSASGTGDTGELFF
>TRBJ2-3|14|-|TRBV29-1|TRBD1
TGCAGCGTACGACAGGGTTCAAACACAGATACGCAGTATTTT
CSVRQGSNTDTQYF
>TRBJ1-5|15|-|TRBV2|TRBD1
TGTGCCAGCAGTCCGGGACAGGGAGGCCATCAGCCCCAGCATTTT
CASSPGQGGHQPQHF
>TRBJ1-4|16|-|TRBV12-5|-
TGTGCTAGTGGTTTGGTAAATTTAGGGGTAGGTGAAAAACTGTTTTTT
CASGLVNLGVGEKLFF
>TRBJ2-1|17|once|TRBV11-2|TRBD2
TGTGCCAGCAGCTTACAACTAGCGGGAGGACTAAGGAATGAGCAGTTCTTC
CASSLQLAGGLRNEQFF
>TRBJ1-1|14|-|TRBV10-3|-
TGTGCCATCAGTGAAAGGGAGGTGAACACTGAAGCTTTCTTT
CAISEREVNTEAFF
>TRBJ1-4|12|-|TRBV2|TRBD1
TGTGCCAGCAGGGCAGGGGGCGAAAAACTGTTTTTT
CASRAGGEKLFF
>TRBJ2-2|16|-|TRBV11-2|TRBD2
TGTGCCAGCAGCCCTCGTAATAGCGGGACCACCGGGGAGCTGTTTTTT
CASSPRNSGTTGELFF
>TRBJ1-2|15|-|TRBV21-1|-
TGTGCCAGCAGCAAAAATTACAGGACTAACTATGGCTACACCTTC
CASSKNYRTNYGYTF
>TRBJ2-5|13|-|TRBV5-6|-
TGTGCCAGCAGCTTGCGGGGAAAAGAGACCCAGTACTTC
CASSLRGKETQYF
>TRBJ2-7|14|-|TRBV7-6|TRBD2
TGTGCCAGCAGCTCGGGGGGGAGGGCCCACGAGCAGTACTTC
CASSSGGRAHEQYF
>TRBJ2-7|12|-|TRBV7-9|-
TGTGCCAGCAGCTTATTGGGGTACGAGCAGTACTTC
CASSLLGYEQYF
>TRBJ2-1|15|-|TRBV2|TRBD2
TGTGCCAGCAGGGACGGACTAGCTCCGTACAATGAGCAGTTCTTC
CASRDGLAPYNEQFF
>TRBJ2-3|16|-|TRBV7-2|TRBD1
TGTGCCAGCAGCTCCATCTCGGGACAGGGGGGATATACGCAGTATTTT
CASSSISGQGGYTQYF
>TRBJ2-7|12|-|TRBV2|-
TGTGCCATCTCCGGGTGGAACTACGAGCAGTACTTC
CAISGWNYEQYF
>TRBJ2-7|13|-|TRBV27|-
TGTGCCAGCAGCCCGAGGCGGGAATACGAGCAGTACTTC
CASSPRREYEQYF
>TRBJ2-7|12|few|TRBV4-1|TRBD2
TGCGCCAGCAGCGGGAGGGGCCACGAGCAGTACTTC
CASSGRGHEQYF
>TRBJ1-2|13|-|TRBV19|TRBD1
TGTGCCAGTAGGGGACAGGGCACCTATGGCTACACCTTC
CASRGQGTYGYTF
>TRBJ2-7|13|-|TRBV5-1|-
TGCGCCAGCAGCTTGGGGTCTCGCTACGAGCAGTACTTC
CASSLGSRYEQYF
>TRBJ1-1|13|-|TRBV15|-
TGTGCCACCAGCCTAGACATGAACACTGAAGCTTTCTTT
CATSLDMNTEAFF
>TRBJ2-7|15|-|TRBV6-4|-
TGTGCCAGCAGTGAGTCTCGGGGGAGGAACGACGAGCAGTACTTC
CASSESRGRNDEQYF